A single sample gave rise to the 17 T cell receptor beta chains below, sequenced in a study of T cells after yellow fever vaccination. A single record per CDR3 protein comes from TCRdb applying MiXCR to the 5' RACE reads. Among approximately 160,000 distinct CDR3 sequences listed, about 6.2% were seen once. The sample consisted of CD4+ T cells sorted from PBMCs, taken on the day of the first yellow fever vaccination. These receptors all stem from a man aged 18 to 29 who received the YFV17D yellow fever vaccine.

In this sample, this clonotype turned up many times. This chain links TRBV7-6 with TRBJ1-5; D is ambiguous. The CDR3 extends over 15 amino acids. Per germline, CDR1 SGHVS and CDR2 FNYEAQ. V lost 3 bases to trimming and J lost 5 bases, with 14 bases between them. CDR3 region: CASSLNGRADQPQHF. The CDR3 DNA is TGTGCCAGCAGCTTGAACGGGAGGGCAGATCAGCCCCAGCATTTT.

This clonotype was counted only a few times. The CDR3 DNA follows: TGTGCCAGCAGGCCGACAGGAGCCCGTCGGGCAGATACGCAGTATTTT. This sequence encodes CASRPTGARRADTQYF. V and J are TRBV6-1 and TRBJ2-3, with a tentative D call TRBD1 (6 bases). CDR1 and CDR2 from the germline V gene are MNHNS and SASEGT. This CDR3 contains 16 residues. Between the trimmed V and J ends, which lost 6 bases and 4 bases, there was a span of 20 bases.

In this sample, this clonotype turned up many times. The V and J genes are TRBV29-1 and TRBJ2-5; no definite D call. Trimming stripped 4 bases from V and 0 bases from J, with 6 bases between. CDR3 length equals 12 residues. Germline loops: CDR1 SQVTM, CDR2 ANQGSEA. The CDR3 DNA reads TGCAGCGTTGGGACCAACCAAGAGACCCAGTACTTC. Its translation is CSVGTNQETQYF.

J is TRBJ1-1 and V is TRBV27, with D possibly TRBD1 on 5 matching bases. The CDR3 runs 14 residues. Trimming pared 2 bases from V and 4 bases from J, leaving 11 bases between. CDR1 and CDR2 from the germline V gene are MNHEY and SMNVEV (reference sequence). CDR3 protein: CASSLQGGRTEAFF. The CDR3 DNA follows: TGTGCCAGCAGTTTACAGGGAGGTCGCACTGAAGCTTTCTTT.

This clonotype turned up a few times. The chain links TRBV7-2 to TRBJ1-5; 7 bases fit TRBD1. The CDR3 runs to 16 residues. Germline CDR1 is SGHTA and CDR2 is FQGNSA. The trim removed 1 base at V and 6 bases at J, leaving 9 bases unmatched. The CDR3 sequence: CASSLGTGVPAQPQHF. Written as DNA, the CDR3 is TGTGCCAGCAGCTTAGGTACAGGGGTACCGGCTCAGCCCCAGCATTTT.

A note on this clonotype: One base away lies a much larger clone, so this may be a sequencing read error. The chain joins TRBV4-1 to TRBJ1-2; 11 bases line up with TRBD1. The CDR3 covers 16 residues. The V gene's germline CDR1 is MGHRA and CDR2 YSYEKL. The CDR3 coding sequence is TGCGCCAGCAGCCAAGGGACAGGGGGCTTGAACTGTGGCTACACCTTC. This translates into CASSQGTGGLNCGYTF.

At least ten counts were recorded for this clonotype. V gene TRBV7-2 combines with J gene TRBJ2-5; D perhaps matches TRBD1 (5 bases). The V gene's germline CDR1 is SGHTA and CDR2 FQGNSA. V lost 3 bases to trimming and J lost 4 bases, with 9 bases between them. The CDR3 sequence is 13 residues long. CDR3 region: CASSFRAGETQYF. The CDR3, as DNA: TGTGCCAGCAGCTTCAGGGCTGGAGAGACCCAGTACTTC.

This clonotype was counted only a few times. J is TRBJ1-6 and V is TRBV5-1; D remains unclear. The CDR3 extends over 15 amino acids. Germline-derived CDR1 and CDR2 are SGHRS and YFSETQ. Trimming took off 0 bases at V and 6 bases at J, with 10 bases between the two ends. CDR3 DNA sequence: TGCGCCAGCAGCTTGGAGGGAATTACTAATTCACCCCTCCACTTT. Protein: CASSLEGITNSPLHF.

In its sample, this clonotype was seen many times. The chain links TRBV5-1 to TRBJ2-1; the D call may be TRBD1 or TRBD2 (5 bases each). The CDR3 runs 16 residues. The germline V gene has CDR1 SGHRS and CDR2 YFSETQ. V was clipped by 2 bases and J by 2 bases, with 14 bases between them. This CDR3 is CASSFDEGKAYNEQFF. CDR3 coding DNA: TGCGCCAGCAGCTTCGACGAGGGGAAGGCCTACAATGAGCAGTTCTTC.

This clonotype was seen more than once but under ten times. The rearrangement uses TRBV6-2 or TRBV6-3 and TRBJ1-5; D perhaps matches TRBD1 (5 bases). The V end lost 3 bases, the J end lost 14 bases, and 14 bases lay between the germline ends. The germline V gene has CDR1 MNHEY and CDR2 SVGEGT. This CDR3 contains 12 residues. CDR3 nucleotide sequence: TGTGCCAGCAGTTATCGGGAAGGGGTGAAGCATTTT. As protein: CASSYREGVKHF.

This clonotype came up a few times. The genes are TRBV2 and TRBJ2-3, with D possibly matching TRBD2 (5 bases). V dropped 4 bases and J dropped 5 bases, with 7 bases sitting between them. CDR1 SNHLY and CDR2 FYNNEI come from the germline V gene. The CDR3 has 12 residues. CDR3 bases: TGTGCCAGCAGTGTAGAGGGAGATACGCAGTATTTT. Translating it yields CASSVEGDTQYF.

This clonotype appeared many times. J is TRBJ2-1 and V is TRBV27; D is perhaps TRBD2 (6 bases). Deletions cut 4 bases from V and 4 bases from J, with 11 bases between. The CDR3 consists of 14 residues. Germline V lookup: CDR1 MNHEY, CDR2 SMNVEV (reference sequence). In DNA, the CDR3 is TGTGCCAGCAGTTCGGGACTTCGATACAATGAGCAGTTCTTC. Protein: CASSSGLRYNEQFF.

The rearrangement joins TRBV9 to TRBJ1-5; 7 nucleotides agree with TRBD1. The germline V gene has CDR1 SGDLS and CDR2 YYNGEE. After removal of 4 bases from V and 3 bases from J, the junction contained 4 bases not matched to a gene. The CDR3 extends over 14 amino acids. CDR3 DNA sequence: TGTGCCAGCAGCTATGGGACAGCCAATCAGCCCCAGCATTTT. Protein sequence: CASSYGTANQPQHF. Together with reference TRBV9 and TRBJ1-5, the CDR3 gives the full variable domain: DSGVTQTPKHLITATGQRVTLRCSPRSGDLSVYWYQQSLDQGLQFLIQYYNGEERAKGNILERFSAQQFPDLHSELNLSSLELGDSALYFCASSYGTANQPQHFGDGTRLSIL.

This clonotype showed up many times. The J gene is TRBJ1-4, the V gene TRBV5-1; D is perhaps TRBD1 (5 bases). From germline, CDR1 is SGHRS and CDR2 YFSETQ. The CDR3 has 15 residues. The ends were cut back, 0 bases at V and 4 bases at J, with 10 bases in the middle. This chain's CDR3 is CASSLVAGLNEKLFF. The CDR3 bases are TGCGCCAGCAGCTTGGTTGCAGGGCTTAATGAAAAACTGTTTTTT.

This clonotype was detected a few times. The chain couples TRBV2 to TRBJ2-6; D unclear. The CDR3 has 14 residues. Per the germline V gene, CDR1 is SNHLY and CDR2 is FYNNEI. Trimming took off 10 bases at V and 2 bases at J, with 12 bases between the two ends. The CDR3, as DNA: TGTGCCACAGTGTCGCAACCTGGGGCCAACGTCCTGACTTTC. It codes for CATVSQPGANVLTF.

This clonotype was counted ten times or more. V is TRBV7-8 and J is TRBJ2-2, with 7 positions matching TRBD1. Germline CDR1 and CDR2: SGHVS and FQNEAQ. V gave up 3 bases and J gave up 6 bases; unmatched junction bases: 4. The CDR3 contains 14 residues. The CDR3 sequence: CASSFGTAPGELFF. The DNA of the CDR3 is TGTGCCAGCAGCTTCGGGACAGCTCCCGGGGAGCTGTTTTTT.

The table lists this clonotype with many counts. In DNA, the CDR3 is TGTGCCAGCAGACCGGGGACAGGACCTGGAAACACCATATATTTT. Amino acids: CASRPGTGPGNTIYF. The rearrangement joins TRBV9 to TRBJ1-3; 8 bases align to TRBD1. Germline V gives CDR1 SGDLS, CDR2 YYNGEE. The CDR3 runs to 15 residues. V lost 5 bases and J lost 2; bases outside the gene matches: 6.